This entry describes one T cell receptor (beta chain). Its antigen is not known. 5'RACE template switching produced TCR cDNA carrying a universal primer site and UMIs. TCRdb reprocessed the 5' RACE reads with MiXCR, giving one entry per CDR3 protein. The sample has around 550,000 distinct CDR3 sequences; around 21% are singletons. The data derive from a study of T cells after yellow fever vaccination. General study findings and limits: Subsequent booster samples again held most clones from primary vaccination (96% CD4, 88% CD8). Weaker in magnitude, the secondary response showed a faster peak on day 5 versus 15.

With V trimmed by 1 base and J by 7 bases, 4 bases remained unmatched. There are 14 residues in the CDR3. Germline CDR1 DFQATT, CDR2 SNEGSKA (reference sequence). The rearrangement uses TRBV20-1 and TRBJ2-2; 9 bases are shared with TRBD2. The sequencing used PBMCs, collected 15 days after the yellow fever booster vaccination. The TCR originated in a man under 40 who received the YFV17D yellow fever vaccine. CDR3 in DNA: TGCAGTGCTAGAGGCGGGAGGGCCCACGGGGAGCTGTTTTTT. This translates into CSARGGRAHGELFF.